The following is a TCR beta chain sequence with its context. Its target is unknown. Other nucleotide sequences in the sample specify the same CDR3. The data originate from a study of OX40 agonist ivuxolimab in advanced cancers. Whole-study context: Of mixed ages from about 20 to 80 and averaging roughly 66 years, the group was almost 85% male. Prior anti-PD-1, anti-PD-L1 or anti-CTLA-4 therapy did not bar entry, and more than 35% had some. Study results and limitations: Circulating CD4+ and CD8+ T cells showed clonal expansion by week 6 at 0.1 to 3.0 mg/kg. Averaging showed that CD8+ T cells had more expanded clones than CD4+ did.

Here immunoSEQ multiplex PCR was the method, and the copy in TCRdb shows in-frame clones only, minus some. There are tens of thousands of clones in the sample; 84% occur only once, and 1.1% lies in the top ten. Sequences were derived from CD4+ or CD8+ T cells sorted from blood, sampled in a trial of the OX40 agonist ivuxolimab. The origin of this receptor is an adult with an advanced solid tumor such as melanoma, head and neck, liver or kidney cancer.

CDR3 in DNA: TGTGCCAGCAGTTTGATAGGTCAGCCCCAGCATTTT. Its translation: CASSLIGQPQHF. V gene TRBV28 combines with J gene TRBJ1-5, with no clear D. CDR3 length: 12 amino acids. Looked up from germline, CDR1 is MDHEN and CDR2 is SYDVKM. V lost 3 bases, J lost 6 bases, and 6 bases lay in between.